The rows below give T cell receptor beta chains drawn from one sample of a study of PD-L1 blockade in urothelial cancer. Assay: immunoSEQ multiplex PCR; the TCRdb copy retains only in-frame clones and omits some. This table has about 43,000 clones, more than 70% appearing once. The material sequenced was PBMCs, taken around atezolizumab (anti-PD-L1) treatment. Source of these receptors: a man between 60 and 75 years old with urothelial cancer. CDR3s include the opening cysteine and the closing phenylalanine or tryptophan. Each record gives: clone size, CDR3 length, V gene, D gene, J gene, CDR3 DNA, CDR3 protein. A D gene is named only where the DNA matches it firmly. Clone size is not always given. Where it is, it says once, few, many or a class for expanded clones.

clone_size: .; cdr3_length: 15; v_call: TRBV6-1; d_call: TRBD1; j_call: TRBJ2-2; cdr3_nt: TGTGCCAGCAGGAGACAGGGGATCGACACCGGGGAGCTGTTTTTT; cdr3_aa: CASRRQGIDTGELFF
clone_size: .; cdr3_length: 15; v_call: TRBV5-1; d_call: TRBD1; j_call: TRBJ2-7; cdr3_nt: TGCGCCAGCAGCTTGACCAGGGACAGGTCCTACGAGCAGTACTTC; cdr3_aa: CASSLTRDRSYEQYF
clone_size: .; cdr3_length: 14; v_call: TRBV2; d_call: .; j_call: TRBJ1-1; cdr3_nt: TGTGCCAGCAGTGAAGTGGGGCGCGTCACTGAAGCTTTCTTT; cdr3_aa: CASSEVGRVTEAFF
clone_size: .; cdr3_length: 17; v_call: TRBV10-3; d_call: TRBD1; j_call: TRBJ1-2; cdr3_nt: TGTGCCATCAGTGACCCCGACCTAGGACAGGGAAAGAGGGGCTACACCTTC; cdr3_aa: CAISDPDLGQGKRGYTF
clone_size: .; cdr3_length: 15; v_call: TRBV27; d_call: TRBD1; j_call: TRBJ1-1; cdr3_nt: TGTGCCAGCAGTTCCCCGGGACAGGGAACCTTTGAAGCTTTCTTT; cdr3_aa: CASSSPGQGTFEAFF
clone_size: .; cdr3_length: 14; v_call: TRBV19; d_call: .; j_call: TRBJ2-1; cdr3_nt: TGTGCCAGTAGTAACGGACTTCTTCGCAATGAGCAGTTCTTC; cdr3_aa: CASSNGLLRNEQFF
clone_size: .; cdr3_length: 19; v_call: TRBV7-8; d_call: TRBD2; j_call: TRBJ2-2; cdr3_nt: TGTGCCAGCAGCTTAGAAGCCTTCGGGGGGGGTACGAACACCGGGGAGCTGTTTTTT; cdr3_aa: CASSLEAFGGGTNTGELFF
clone_size: .; cdr3_length: 12; v_call: TRBV19; d_call: .; j_call: TRBJ1-4; cdr3_nt: TGTGCCAGTAGTGGAGGGTTGGAAAAACTGTTTTTT; cdr3_aa: CASSGGLEKLFF
clone_size: .; cdr3_length: 10; v_call: TRBV2; d_call: .; j_call: TRBJ2-1; cdr3_nt: TGTGCCAGCAGTGATGAGGTGCAGTTCTTC; cdr3_aa: CASSDEVQFF
clone_size: few; cdr3_length: 15; v_call: TRBV4-1; d_call: TRBD2; j_call: TRBJ2-5; cdr3_nt: TGCGCCAGCAGCCAAGATAAGCGGGAGGGCGAGACCCAGTACTTC; cdr3_aa: CASSQDKREGETQYF
clone_size: .; cdr3_length: 16; v_call: TRBV27; d_call: TRBD2; j_call: TRBJ2-1; cdr3_nt: TGTGCCAGCAGTTTAATGTCTAGCGGGTTCTACAATGAGCAGTTCTTC; cdr3_aa: CASSLMSSGFYNEQFF
clone_size: .; cdr3_length: 14; v_call: TRBV7-2; d_call: .; j_call: TRBJ1-5; cdr3_nt: TGTGCCAGCAGCCGAGACACTAGCAATCAGCCCCAGCATTTT; cdr3_aa: CASSRDTSNQPQHF
clone_size: .; cdr3_length: 16; v_call: TRBV9; d_call: TRBD2; j_call: TRBJ2-1; cdr3_nt: TGTGCCAGCAGCGTATCCGGGACTAGCGGGTACAATGAGCAGTTCTTC; cdr3_aa: CASSVSGTSGYNEQFF
clone_size: once; cdr3_length: 14; v_call: TRBV2; d_call: .; j_call: TRBJ2-2; cdr3_nt: TGTGCCAGCAAGGGGCCCCGGTCGGCCGGGGAGCTGTTTTTT; cdr3_aa: CASKGPRSAGELFF
clone_size: once; cdr3_length: 15; v_call: TRBV7-9; d_call: TRBD1; j_call: TRBJ1-4; cdr3_nt: TGTGCCAGCAGCTCACCGGGACAGGGGGATGAAAAACTGTTTTTT; cdr3_aa: CASSSPGQGDEKLFF
clone_size: .; cdr3_length: 16; v_call: TRBV5-4; d_call: TRBD1; j_call: TRBJ1-6; cdr3_nt: TGTGCCAGCAGCCCCGGACAGGGGGCGACGGGCTCACCCCTCCACTTT; cdr3_aa: CASSPGQGATGSPLHF